This T cell receptor beta chain was sequenced in a study of T-cell memory formation after mild COVID-19. Study as a whole: Across donors, TCR clusters were largely donor specific.

TCRdb processed the 5' RACE reads anew with MiXCR; each CDR3 protein has one entry. The sample includes roughly 150,000 distinct CDR3 sequences, more than 12% seen only once; the top ten take roughly an eighth. Ten or more counts support this clonotype. Its antigen remains unidentified. Findings of the study overall: SARS-CoV-2 specificity was not confirmed for second-wave clones peaking on day 37.

This CDR3 contains 18 residues. J lost 0 bases, V lost 6 bases, and 16 bases had no gene match. J is TRBJ2-7 and V is TRBV12-3 or TRBV12-4; TRBD1 matches at 8 bases. The receptor comes from an adult woman who had mild COVID-19 (a few samples of this study predate the infection). Cell type and time point are not known. The material sequenced was PBMCs or a T cell subset sorted from them (not recorded which). The CDR3 DNA is TGTGCCAGCAGCCTTAGTGATTGGAGGGACAGGAGCTCCTACGAGCAGTACTTC. Residues: CASSLSDWRDRSSYEQYF.